This T cell receptor (beta chain) emerged from a study of blood T cells in healthy people across ages. Whole-study findings and limits: Strong correlation was found linking TCR beta diversity to naive T cell percentage. With unsorted PBMCs, a conclusive comparison of naive versus antigen-experienced cells was not possible.

Every donor provided 8.5 to 10 milliliters of peripheral blood. As to this clonotype: The target antigen is unknown.

From germline, CDR1 is MNHNY and CDR2 SVGAGI (reference sequence). With 2 bases clipped from V and 4 bases from J, the junction kept 10 bases outside the gene matches. The CDR3 contains 17 residues. Combining a sample-barcoded 5' primer with a J-beta primer mix, a second PCR ran for roughly 7 to 12 cycles. TCRdb used MiXCR to reprocess the 5' RACE reads, holding one entry per CDR3 protein. The repertoire consists of 890,000 or so distinct CDR3 sequences, with about 59% occurring once and the leading ten covering about 30%. The chain carries TRBV6-6 and TRBJ2-1, with TRBD2 matching over 8 bases. The TCR was taken from a man in his thirties or forties in good health. Sequencing input: blood. The DNA for the CDR3 is TGTGCCAGCAGTTACAGAACCGGGACTAGGGTTTACAATGAGCAGTTCTTC. It translates to CASSYRTGTRVYNEQFF.